These 2 T cell receptor beta chains originate from one sample sequenced in a study of identical twins. Each CDR3 protein gets one entry after TCRdb re-called the 5' RACE reads with MiXCR. This table holds hundreds of thousands of distinct CDR3 sequences, 6.1% found once. The sample taken for sequencing was naive T cells sorted from blood. Source of these receptors: a man younger than 35 in good health.

This clonotype was detected once. This clone may be a read error of a much larger clone one base away. The chain carries TRBV3-1 and TRBJ2-1; TRBD2 matches at 8 bases. V gave up 2 bases and J gave up 11 bases; unmatched junction bases: 11. The germline gives CDR1 LGHDT, CDR2 YNNKEL (reference sequence). The length of the CDR3 is 15 residues. The CDR3 DNA reads TGTGCCAGCAGCCAATGGGTCGAGCGGGAGAATAAGCAGTTCTTC. Amino acid sequence: CASSQWVERENKQFF.

This clonotype has at least ten counts. This chain connects TRBV28 to TRBJ2-1; 14 bases are a match to TRBD2. Germline V gene sequence: CDR1 MDHEN, CDR2 SYDVKM. J was trimmed by 8 bases and V by 6 bases; bases with no gene match: 0. CDR3 length equals 13 residues. CDR3: CASRTSGRDEQFF. The CDR3 nucleotides are TGTGCCAGCAGGACTAGCGGGAGGGATGAGCAGTTCTTC.